The present T cell receptor (beta chain) was sequenced within a study of CD4+ T cells in melanoma. This clone was seen a handful of times. Its target is not known. The CDR3 totals 15 residues. The germline V gene has CDR1 SNHLY and CDR2 FYNNEI. J lost 9 bases, V lost 2 bases, and 4 bases had no gene match. Broader study findings: A reported correlation linked neoantigen-specific CD4+ T cells to CD8+, macrophage and B cell function. Diverse differentiation states were reported for melanoma neoantigen-specific CD4+ T cells.

Profiled with immunoSEQ multiplex PCR; TCRdb holds only in-frame clones, not every one. The sample lists about 55,000 clones, roughly 69% occurring once. This sequence originates from a human donor with melanoma. Sequenced material: tumor tissue. The chain uses TRBV2 and TRBJ2-1; 13 bases line up with TRBD2. The CDR3 region has the DNA TGTGCCAGCAGTGAACTACTAGCGGGGGGGACTGAGCAGTTCTTC. It is translated as CASSELLAGGTEQFF. Based on the CDR3 plus reference TRBV2 and TRBJ2-1, the full variable domain is EPEVTQTPSHQVTQMGQEVILRCVPISNHLYFYWYRQILGQKVEFLVSFYNNEISEKSEIFDDQFSVERPDGSNFTLKIRSTKLEDSAMYFCASSELLAGGTEQFFGPGTRLTVL.